The 19 T cell receptor beta chains reported below all come from one sample, sequenced in a study of Graves' ophthalmopathy and Graves' hyperthyroidism. Amplification targeted the TCR beta CDR3 regions, with RNA transcripts as the source material. Investigators did first-round RT-PCR with HTBI primers, then second-round multiplex PCR. One entry per CDR3 protein results from TCRdb running MiXCR on the multiplex PCR reads. The sample contains some 1.1 million distinct CDR3 sequences, about 40% of which appear only once. Input material: peripheral blood or thyroid tissue (not recorded which). These receptors were collected from an adult man with Graves' hyperthyroidism.

This clonotype was detected ten times or more. V and J are TRBV2 and TRBJ1-1; D remains ambiguous. V lost 11 bases and J 1 base, leaving 11 bases between the germline ends. This CDR3 has 12 residues. The germline V gene encodes CDR1 SNHLY and CDR2 FYNNEI. Written as DNA, the CDR3 is TGTGCCTCCGGGGAAAAGAACACTGAAGCTTTCTTT. This codes for CASGEKNTEAFF.

The chain carries TRBV5-1 and TRBJ1-6; the D is unclear. This CDR3 has 16 residues. V gave up 0 bases and J gave up 9 bases, with 16 bases separating them. Germline loops: CDR1 SGHRS, CDR2 YFSETQ. CDR3 nucleotide sequence: TGCGCCAGCAGCTTGGTGGCCGCGGGCTACGGTTCACCCCTCCACTTT. Translation: CASSLVAAGYGSPLHF.

This chain uses TRBV11-2 with TRBJ1-4, with 9 nucleotides matching TRBD1. The V gene's germline CDR1 is SGHAT and CDR2 FQNNGV. V lost 3 bases and J lost 5; bases outside the gene matches: 4. The length of the CDR3 is 15 residues. This CDR3 reads CASSFWTGANEKLFF. Written as DNA, the CDR3 is TGTGCCAGCAGCTTTTGGACAGGGGCAAATGAAAAACTGTTTTTT.

This clonotype was recorded at least ten times. The CDR3 here is CSGGGSGYTF. DNA of the CDR3: TGCAGTGGGGGGGGGTCGGGCTACACCTTC. V and J are TRBV20-1 and TRBJ1-2; D possibly corresponds to TRBD1 (5 bases). Germline lookup yields CDR1 DFQATT and CDR2 SNEGSKA (reference sequence). V gave up 7 bases and J gave up 8 bases, with 11 bases separating them. The CDR3 loop spans 10 amino acids.

At least ten counts were recorded for this clonotype. The rearrangement uses TRBV5-1 and TRBJ2-2; no firm D call. This CDR3 region has 15 residues. V lost 4 bases and J 6 bases, leaving 16 bases between the germline ends. The germline V gene encodes CDR1 SGHRS and CDR2 YFSETQ. The DNA of the CDR3 is TGCGCCAGCAGCAAAAGGACGGATCTTTCCGGGGAGCTGTTTTTT. It is translated as CASSKRTDLSGELFF.

The table lists this clonotype with many counts. The rearrangement links TRBV9 to TRBJ1-6, with D tentatively TRBD1 (5 bases). The V and J ends lost 4 bases and 7 bases respectively, with 12 bases between them. This CDR3 spans 14 amino acids. CDR1 SGDLS and CDR2 YYNGEE come from the germline V gene. The CDR3 region has the DNA TGTGCCAGCAGCCGGGACGGAGAAAATTCACCCCTCCACTTT. It encodes CASSRDGENSPLHF.

This clonotype has more than one count but fewer than ten. The rearrangement links TRBV7-3 to TRBJ2-7, with 8 bases matching TRBD1. Germline CDR1 is SGHTA and CDR2 is FQGTGA. This CDR3 is built from 15 residues. With V trimmed by 6 bases and J by 3 bases, 10 bases remained unmatched. For the CDR3, the DNA is TGTGCCAGCAGTTTCGGACAGGGCGGTGGCTACGAGCAGTACTTC. This codes for CASSFGQGGGYEQYF.

Concerning this clonotype: A much larger clone differs from this one at a single base, so this may be a read error. The chain uses TRBV11-1 and TRBJ1-1; a possible D gene is TRBD1 (5 bases). The CDR3 spans 16 residues. Germline CDR1 SGHAT, CDR2 FQDESV (reference sequence). Deletions cut 5 bases from V and 0 bases from J, with 16 bases between. The CDR3 region is CASSPADISMNTEAFF. In DNA, the CDR3 is TGTGCCAGCAGCCCCGCGGACATATCGATGAACACTGAAGCTTTCTTT.

This clonotype was seen a handful of times. The chain couples TRBV20-1 to TRBJ2-2; D is possibly TRBD1 (6 bases). CDR3 length: 16 amino acids. Trimming shortened V by 0 bases and J by 1 base, and 12 bases separated the two germline ends. CDR1 and CDR2 (germline): DFQATT, SNEGSKA (reference sequence). The CDR3 region is CSAREPGVGNTGELFF. The CDR3 DNA follows: TGCAGTGCTAGAGAACCAGGGGTCGGGAACACCGGGGAGCTGTTTTTT.

The rearrangement uses TRBV10-3 and TRBJ2-5; TRBD2 matches 14 bases. CDR3 length: 19 residues. The V and J ends lost 2 bases and 4 bases, in that order; junction bases with no gene match: 12. Germline-derived CDR1 and CDR2 are ENHRY and SYGVKD. The CDR3: CAISEPAGTSGSVGETQYF. The CDR3 DNA is TGTGCCATCAGTGAGCCTGCCGGGACTAGCGGGAGTGTCGGAGAGACCCAGTACTTC.

The chain employs TRBV5-1 and TRBJ1-1, with TRBD1 as a possible D gene (5 bases). Germline V CDR1 and CDR2: SGHRS, YFSETQ. CDR3 size: 15 residues. Trimming removed 7 bases at V and 5 bases at J, with 21 bases between. This CDR3 is CASLSGLLGRTEAFF. DNA of the CDR3: TGCGCCAGCCTCTCGGGACTCCTCGGGCGGACTGAAGCTTTCTTT.

This clonotype came up many times. Here the CDR3 DNA reads TGTGCCAGCAGTTACGGGACGATGAACACTGAAGCTTTCTTT. Protein sequence: CASSYGTMNTEAFF. This chain joins TRBV6-5 and TRBJ1-1; the D gene is possibly TRBD1 (5 bases). Trimming cost V 2 bases and J 0 bases, with 7 bases left between them. In germline, CDR1 is MNHEY, CDR2 SVGAGI. The CDR3 contains 14 residues.

The V and J genes are TRBV7-2 and TRBJ1-4, with 9 bases that match TRBD1. With V trimmed by 5 bases and J by 12 bases, 13 bases remained unmatched. Germline lookup yields CDR1 SGHTA and CDR2 FQGNSA. The CDR3 runs to 15 residues. The CDR3 sequence is CASSQTGTGLIELFF. CDR3 DNA: TGTGCCAGCAGCCAGACCGGGACAGGGCTTATAGAACTGTTTTTT.

This chain joins TRBV29-1 and TRBJ1-1, with TRBD1 matching over 10 bases. Germline V gene lookup returns CDR1 SQVTM and CDR2 ANQGSEA. The trim removed 6 bases at V and 3 bases at J, leaving 10 bases unmatched. This CDR3 is built from 15 residues. The CDR3 here is CSVQTAGTGDTEAFF. The CDR3 region has the DNA TGCAGCGTCCAAACTGCAGGGACAGGGGACACTGAAGCTTTCTTT. The variable domain in full, completed from reference TRBV29-1 and TRBJ1-1, reads SAVISQKPSRDICQRGTSLTIQCQVDSQVTMMFWYRQQPGQSLTLIATANQGSEATYESGFVIDKFPISRPNLTFSTLTVSNMSPEDSSIYLCSVQTAGTGDTEAFFGQGTRLTVV.

This clonotype has at least ten counts. The chain employs TRBV15 and TRBJ1-4; D call uncertain. V shed 0 bases and J shed 4 bases, with 6 bases lying between them. Germline values: CDR1 LNHNV, CDR2 YYDKDF (reference sequence). The CDR3 contains 14 residues. CDR3 loop: CATSREGLNEKLFF. In DNA, the CDR3 is TGTGCCACCAGCAGAGAAGGACTTAATGAAAAACTGTTTTTT. Complete variable domain (other parts from reference TRBV15 and TRBJ1-4): DAMVIQNPRYQVTQFGKPVTLSCSQTLNHNVMYWYQQKSSQAPKLLFHYYDKDFNNEADTPDNFQSRRPNTSFCFLDIRSPGLGDTAMYLCATSREGLNEKLFFGSGTQLSVL.

The chain uses TRBV30 and TRBJ2-5; 13 positions match TRBD2. The CDR3 is 16 amino acids. Per the germline V gene, CDR1 is GTSNPN and CDR2 is SVGIG (reference sequence). V dropped 2 bases and J dropped 1; count of bases not matched to a gene: 4. CDR3 in amino acids: CAWSYGTSGTQETQYF. CDR3 DNA sequence: TGTGCCTGGAGTTACGGGACTAGCGGGACCCAAGAGACCCAGTACTTC.

In this sample, this clonotype turned up many times. J is TRBJ2-2 and V is TRBV19, with TRBD1 identical over 7 bases. J was trimmed by 2 bases and V by 3 bases; bases with no gene match: 3. The CDR3 is 15 residues long. Per the germline V gene, CDR1 is LNHDA and CDR2 is SQIVND (reference sequence). The CDR3 loop is CASSITGANTGELFF. For the CDR3, the DNA is TGTGCCAGTAGTATCACAGGGGCTAACACCGGGGAGCTGTTTTTT.

The V and J genes are TRBV12-3 or TRBV12-4 and TRBJ2-1; 11 nucleotides line up with TRBD2. The CDR3 has 15 amino acids. V lost 6 bases to trimming and J lost 3 bases; unmatched junction nucleotides: 4. The DNA of the CDR3 is TGTGCCAGCAGCCTTAGCGGGGGGGGCTACAATGAGCAGTTCTTC. This sequence encodes CASSLSGGGYNEQFF.

J is TRBJ2-2 and V is TRBV2, with D possibly being TRBD2 (6 bases). There are 15 residues in the CDR3. CDR1 is SNHLY and CDR2 is FYNNEI in the germline V gene. V gave up 11 bases and J gave up 2 bases, with 18 bases separating them. CDR3 nucleotide sequence: TGTGCCTCCAAGACGGGGACTCGAAACACCGGGGAGCTGTTTTTT. Protein: CASKTGTRNTGELFF.